The TCR beta chain described here comes from a study of T cells after yellow fever vaccination. Study-wide context: For low cell numbers, libraries were made with SMART-Seq v4 Ultra Low Input. Whole-study findings and limits: Subsequent booster samples again held most clones from primary vaccination (nearly 98% CD4, about 90% CD8). Although the secondary response was weaker, it peaked faster, at day 5 versus 15.

Trimming shortened V by 7 bases and J by 7 bases, and 19 bases separated the two germline ends. The CDR3 is 14 amino acids. Universal primer sites and UMIs were introduced during 5'RACE template-switching synthesis of TCR cDNA. Via MiXCR, TCRdb re-called the 5' RACE reads, giving one row per CDR3 protein. The table has hundreds of thousands of distinct CDR3 sequences, roughly 3.5% seen once. This clonotype was observed many times. No antigen is known for it. The sample in question was PBMCs, obtained on the day of the yellow fever booster vaccination. This TCR came from a man between 18 and 29 years old who received the YFV17D yellow fever vaccine. V is TRBV12-3 or TRBV12-4 and J is TRBJ1-2; D is uncertain. CDR3 amino acids: CASTLGGQLSGYTF. Written as DNA, the CDR3 is TGTGCCAGCACCCTCGGCGGGCAGCTATCTGGCTACACCTTC.